A single sample is the source of the 5 T cell receptor beta chains below, sequenced in a study of blood T cell repertoires in COVID-19. Assay: immunoSEQ multiplex PCR; the TCRdb copy retains only in-frame clones and omits some. Among approximately 130,000 clones listed, 83% were seen once. The sequenced sample consisted of PBMCs or T cells enriched from blood (not recorded which). The receptors originated from a man aged 30-40 years who had recovered from COVID-19.

The chain is built from TRBV2 and TRBJ2-2; D remains unclear. Trimming cost V 4 bases and J 0 bases, with 6 bases left between them. CDR1 is SNHLY and CDR2 is FYNNEI in the germline V gene. This CDR3 has 14 residues. The CDR3 loop is CASSVSANTGELFF. The DNA of the CDR3 is TGTGCCAGCAGTGTGAGTGCGAACACCGGGGAGCTGTTTTTT.

The V call is TRBV6-1, the J call TRBJ1-1, with no clear D. Germline CDR1 is MNHNS and CDR2 is SASEGT. V was cut by 2 bases and J by 0 bases, with 4 bases left in between. This CDR3 contains 13 residues. The CDR3 region is CASSEHLNTEAFF. In DNA form, the CDR3 reads TGTGCCAGCAGTGAACACTTGAACACTGAAGCTTTCTTT.

V usage is TRBV5-1 and J usage is TRBJ2-3; TRBD2 matches 13 bases. Germline V gives CDR1 SGHRS, CDR2 YFSETQ. V shed 4 bases and J 5 bases; nucleotides not matched to a gene: 7. The CDR3 length is 16 residues. CDR3 loop: CASSPGLAGLGDTQYF. The CDR3 DNA follows: TGCGCCAGCAGCCCGGGACTAGCGGGACTTGGAGATACGCAGTATTTT.

The V and J genes are TRBV6-6 and TRBJ2-3, with TRBD2 matching over 13 bases. Germline V gene lookup returns CDR1 MNHNY and CDR2 SVGAGI (reference sequence). The CDR3 has 17 residues. V gave up 5 bases and J gave up 0 bases; unmatched junction bases: 5. DNA for the CDR3: TGTGCCAGCAGTCCGGGACTAGCGGGAACTAGCACAGATACGCAGTATTTT. Translation: CASSPGLAGTSTDTQYF.

The chain employs TRBV10-3 and TRBJ1-5, with 7 bases matching TRBD1. CDR3 length: 14 residues. Germline CDR1 and CDR2: ENHRY and SYGVKD. J lost 6 bases, V lost 4 bases, and 6 bases had no gene match. The CDR3 DNA reads as TGTGCCATCAGTGGGGAGACAGGGCTTCAGCCCCAGCATTTT. Translation: CAISGETGLQPQHF.